This is a list of T cell receptor beta chains from one sample in a study of tumor-infiltrating lymphocytes in oesophageal squamous cell carcinoma. One entry per CDR3 protein results from TCRdb running MiXCR on the PCR reads. The sample carries about 18,000 distinct CDR3 sequences, less than 55% recorded once. The sample taken for sequencing was blood. The origin of the receptors is a female donor with esophageal squamous cell carcinoma. CDR3s include the opening cysteine and the closing phenylalanine or tryptophan. A D gene is named only where the DNA matches it firmly. A row's size may be missing; if present it is once, few, many or a size class.

j_call	v_call	clone_size	d_call	cdr3_nt	cdr3_aa
TRBJ2-6	TRBV7-3	-	-	TGTGCCAGCAGCCCCGCCCTCTCTGGGGCCAACGTCCTGACTTTC	CASSPALSGANVLTF
TRBJ2-2	TRBV19	many	-	TGTGCCAGTACCTGGGTAGCGAACACCGGGGAGCTGTTTTTT	CASTWVANTGELFF
TRBJ2-2	TRBV19	-	-	TGTGCCAGTAGCGTACTTAACACCGGGGAGCTGTTTTTT	CASSVLNTGELFF
TRBJ2-1	TRBV7-3	-	TRBD2	TGTGCCAGCAGCTTAACCTCCCCTAGCGGCAATGAGCAGTTCTTC	CASSLTSPSGNEQFF
TRBJ1-2	TRBV11-2	many	-	TGTGCCAGCAGTACAGGCTATGGCTACACCTTC	CASSTGYGYTF
TRBJ1-4	TRBV6-2/TRBV6-3	once	-	TGTGCCAGCAGCATGAACATAGGTGAAAAACTGTTTTTT	CASSMNIGEKLFF
TRBJ2-1	TRBV6-5	-	-	TGTGCCAGCAGATTAATGATTAGCGGTGGGAACAATGAGCAGTTCTTC	CASRLMISGGNNEQFF
TRBJ2-7	TRBV27	many	TRBD1	TGTGCCAGCAGTTTGGACAGGGGCTACGAGCAGTACTTC	CASSLDRGYEQYF
TRBJ2-2	TRBV20-1	-	TRBD2	TGCAGTGCTAGACTAGCGGGAGGAACCGGGGAGCTGTTTTTT	CSARLAGGTGELFF
TRBJ2-7	TRBV11-2	-	TRBD2	TGTGCCAGCAGCTCCCGGGGATTGCTAGCGGGATTGTACGAGCAGTACTTC	CASSSRGLLAGLYEQYF
TRBJ2-3	TRBV4-2	-	TRBD2	TGTGCCAGCAGCCCTCGACTAGCGGCACAGGTAGCAGATACGCAGTATTTT	CASSPRLAAQVADTQYF
TRBJ2-3	TRBV6-4	medium-sized	-	TGTGCCAGCAGCTCGACAGGAGCAAGCACAGATACGCAGTATTTT	CASSSTGASTDTQYF
TRBJ1-5	TRBV6-4	many	-	TGTGCCAGCAGCCCTGGGGGGGGCCAGCCCCAGCATTTT	CASSPGGGQPQHF
TRBJ1-2	TRBV29-1	-	-	TGCAGCGCCCCAGGGGTCCCCTTCTATGGCTACACCTTC	CSAPGVPFYGYTF
TRBJ1-4	TRBV10-2	-	-	TGCGCCAGCAGGGGGGGTGAAAAACTGTTTTTT	CASRGGEKLFF
TRBJ1-5	TRBV7-2	-	TRBD1	TGTGCCAGCAGCTTACAGGGGGGTCAGCCCCAGCATTTT	CASSLQGGQPQHF
TRBJ2-1	TRBV7-2	few	TRBD2	TGTGCCAGCAGCTCAACAAGTCGACTAGCGGGAGTACGGTTGTGGGACAATGAGCAGTTCTTC	CASSSTSRLAGVRLWDNEQFF
TRBJ2-7	TRBV5-1	many	-	TGCGCCAGCAGCTTGGACGTAACCTACGAGCAGTACTTC	CASSLDVTYEQYF
TRBJ1-1	TRBV7-3	medium-sized	-	TGTGCCAGCAGCAGTCAGATGAACACTGAAGCTTTCTTT	CASSSQMNTEAFF
TRBJ2-3	TRBV6-5	few	TRBD1	TGTGCCAGCAGTACCGACAGGGGAGCAGATACGCAGTATTTT	CASSTDRGADTQYF
TRBJ2-5	TRBV27	many	TRBD2	TGTGCCAGCAGTTTTGGGGCTAGCGGGAGGTTGGAGACCCAGTACTTC	CASSFGASGRLETQYF
TRBJ2-7	TRBV12-3/TRBV12-4	-	-	TGTGCCAGCAGCCAATTTCTGCCAGGGAACGGCGAGCAGTACTTC	CASSQFLPGNGEQYF
TRBJ1-1	TRBV7-3	medium-sized	-	TGTGCCAGCAGCTTCTCTTTCAGAAACGAAGCTGAAGCTTTCTTT	CASSFSFRNEAEAFF
TRBJ2-7	TRBV7-8	few	-	TGTGCCAGCAGCTTAGTGCCTAGCCCTTCCTACAATGAGCAGTACTTC	CASSLVPSPSYNEQYF
TRBJ1-1	TRBV6-1	medium-sized	-	TGTGCCAGCGGTAAGGGTACAGGAGGTCACACTGAAGCTTTCTTT	CASGKGTGGHTEAFF
TRBJ2-7	TRBV9	few	-	TGTGCCAGCAGCAAGAGAGAATGGGGGGCCTACGAGCAGTACTTC	CASSKREWGAYEQYF
TRBJ2-7	TRBV5-1	many	TRBD2	TGCGCCAGCAGCGTATCTGGACTAGCCGACGAGCAGTACTTC	CASSVSGLADEQYF
TRBJ1-5	TRBV10-2	medium-sized	-	TGCGCCAGCAGTGAGCGACAGGTGAGCAATCAGCCCCAGCATTTT	CASSERQVSNQPQHF
TRBJ2-2	TRBV29-1	-	-	TGCAGCGTCAGTGGGACCGGGGAGCTGTTTTTT	CSVSGTGELFF
TRBJ2-1	TRBV7-9	few	TRBD2	TGTGCCAGCAGCCCAACGGCACTAGCGGCACCCTACAATGAGCAGTTCTTC	CASSPTALAAPYNEQFF
TRBJ2-1	TRBV24-1	once	-	TGTGCCACCAGTGATAGGGGAAGCTCCTACAATGAGCAGTTCTTC	CATSDRGSSYNEQFF
TRBJ1-3	TRBV4-3	many	TRBD1	TGCGCCAGCAGCCAAGATGGGACAGGCGGAAACACCATATATTTT	CASSQDGTGGNTIYF
TRBJ2-1	TRBV7-6	-	TRBD2	TGTGCCAGCAGCCCCACTCGGGGGGACTACGGTCCGGGTGGTGAGCAGTTCTTC	CASSPTRGDYGPGGEQFF
TRBJ1-4	TRBV5-4	many	-	TGTGCCAGCAGCTTAAACAGGGCGGTTAATGAAAAACTGTTTTTT	CASSLNRAVNEKLFF
TRBJ2-7	TRBV12-3/TRBV12-4	-	-	TGTGCCAGCGGGAGCGCCTTCTCCTACAATGAGCAGTACTTC	CASGSAFSYNEQYF
TRBJ2-3	TRBV7-6	-	-	TGTGCCAGCAGCGGGAAAGCAGATACGCAGTATTTT	CASSGKADTQYF
TRBJ2-3	TRBV7-3	few	-	TGTGCCAGCAGCTTAACCGGGGCTAGCACAGATACGCAGTATTTT	CASSLTGASTDTQYF
TRBJ2-1	TRBV7-9	-	-	TGTGCCAGCAGCTTGCGGGGTGAGCAGTTCTTC	CASSLRGEQFF